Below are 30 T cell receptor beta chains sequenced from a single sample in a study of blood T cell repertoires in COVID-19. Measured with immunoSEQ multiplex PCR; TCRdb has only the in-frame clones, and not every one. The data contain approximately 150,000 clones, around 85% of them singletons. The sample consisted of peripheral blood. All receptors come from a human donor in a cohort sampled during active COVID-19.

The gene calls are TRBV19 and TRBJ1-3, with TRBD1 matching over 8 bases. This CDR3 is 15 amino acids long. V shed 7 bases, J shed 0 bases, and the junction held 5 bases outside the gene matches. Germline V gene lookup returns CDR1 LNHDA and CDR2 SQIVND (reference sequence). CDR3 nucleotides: TGTGCCAGTACCCGGGACAGGAGCTCTGGAAACACCATATATTTT. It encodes CASTRDRSSGNTIYF.

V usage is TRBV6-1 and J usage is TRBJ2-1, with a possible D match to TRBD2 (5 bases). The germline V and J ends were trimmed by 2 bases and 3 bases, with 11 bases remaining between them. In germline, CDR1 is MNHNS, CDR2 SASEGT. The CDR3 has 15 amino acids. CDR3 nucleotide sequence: TGTGCCAGCAGTGAAACCCAGCGGAGCTACAATGAGCAGTTCTTC. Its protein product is CASSETQRSYNEQFF.

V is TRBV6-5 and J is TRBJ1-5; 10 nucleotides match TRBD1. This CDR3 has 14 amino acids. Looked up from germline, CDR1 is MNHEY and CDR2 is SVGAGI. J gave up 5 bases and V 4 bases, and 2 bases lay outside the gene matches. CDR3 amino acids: CASSLGTGDQPQHF. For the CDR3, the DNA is TGTGCCAGCAGTTTGGGGACAGGGGATCAGCCCCAGCATTTT.

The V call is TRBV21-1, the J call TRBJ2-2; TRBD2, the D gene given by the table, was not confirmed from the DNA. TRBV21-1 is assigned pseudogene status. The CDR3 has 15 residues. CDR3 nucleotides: TGTGCCAGCGGCCGGGCGGGAGTGGAGGCCGGGGAGCTGTTTTTT. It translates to CASGRAGVEAGELFF.

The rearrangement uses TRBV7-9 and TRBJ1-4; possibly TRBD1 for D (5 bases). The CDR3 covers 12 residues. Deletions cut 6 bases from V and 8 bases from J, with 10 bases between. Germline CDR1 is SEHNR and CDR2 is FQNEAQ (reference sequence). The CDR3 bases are TGTGCCAGCAGGGAGTGGGGCGAAAAACTGTTTTTT. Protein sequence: CASREWGEKLFF.

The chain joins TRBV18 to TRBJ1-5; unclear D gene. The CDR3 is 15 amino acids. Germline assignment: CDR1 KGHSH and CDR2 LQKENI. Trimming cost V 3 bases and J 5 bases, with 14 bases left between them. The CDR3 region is CASSPVPSDYQPQHF. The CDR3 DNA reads TGTGCCAGCTCACCTGTCCCAAGCGACTATCAGCCCCAGCATTTT. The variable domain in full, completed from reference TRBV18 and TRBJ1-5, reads NAGVMQNPRHLVRRRGQEARLRCSPMKGHSHVYWYRQLPEEGLKFMVYLQKENIIDESGMPKERFSAEFPKEGPSILRIQQVVRGDSAAYFCASSPVPSDYQPQHFGDGTRLSIL.

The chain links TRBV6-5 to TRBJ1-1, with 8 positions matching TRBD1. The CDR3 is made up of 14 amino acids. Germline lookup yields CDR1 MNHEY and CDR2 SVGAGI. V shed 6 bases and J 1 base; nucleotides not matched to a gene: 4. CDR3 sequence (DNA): TGTGCCAGCAGCCTGGGACAGGAGAACACTGAAGCTTTCTTT. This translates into CASSLGQENTEAFF.

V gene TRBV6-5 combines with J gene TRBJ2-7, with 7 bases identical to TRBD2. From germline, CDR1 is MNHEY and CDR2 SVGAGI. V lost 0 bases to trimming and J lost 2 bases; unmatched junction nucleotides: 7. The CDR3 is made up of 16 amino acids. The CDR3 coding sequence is TGTGCCAGCAGTTACTCGACGGCGGGAGCTCCCTACGAGCAGTACTTC. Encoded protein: CASSYSTAGAPYEQYF.

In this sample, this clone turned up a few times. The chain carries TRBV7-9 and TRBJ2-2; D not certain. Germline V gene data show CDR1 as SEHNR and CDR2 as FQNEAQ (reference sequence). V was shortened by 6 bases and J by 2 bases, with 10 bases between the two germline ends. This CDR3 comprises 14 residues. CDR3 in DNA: TGTGCCAGCAGTAGTCAAGCCAACACCGGGGAGCTGTTTTTT. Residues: CASSSQANTGELFF.

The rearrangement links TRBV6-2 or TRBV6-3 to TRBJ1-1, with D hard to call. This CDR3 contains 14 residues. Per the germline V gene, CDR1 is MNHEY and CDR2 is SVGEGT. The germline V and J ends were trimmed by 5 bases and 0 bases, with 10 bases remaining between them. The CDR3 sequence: CASSVPAVNTEAFF. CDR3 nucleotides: TGTGCCAGCAGTGTCCCTGCGGTGAACACTGAAGCTTTCTTT.

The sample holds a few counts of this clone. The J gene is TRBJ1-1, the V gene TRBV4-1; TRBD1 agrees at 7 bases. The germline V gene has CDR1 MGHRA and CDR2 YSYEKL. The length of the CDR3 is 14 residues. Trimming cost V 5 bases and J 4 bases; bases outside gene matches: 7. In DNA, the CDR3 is TGCGCCAGCAGCTTAGGACAGGTGGGCACTGAAGCTTTCTTT. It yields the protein CASSLGQVGTEAFF.

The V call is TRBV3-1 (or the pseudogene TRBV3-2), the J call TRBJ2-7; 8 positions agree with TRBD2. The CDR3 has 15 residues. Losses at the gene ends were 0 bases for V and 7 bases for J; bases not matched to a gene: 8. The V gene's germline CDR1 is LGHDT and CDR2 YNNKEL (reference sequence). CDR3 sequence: CASSQDLTGGREQYF. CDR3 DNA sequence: TGTGCCAGCAGCCAAGACTTGACGGGGGGGCGGGAGCAGTACTTC.

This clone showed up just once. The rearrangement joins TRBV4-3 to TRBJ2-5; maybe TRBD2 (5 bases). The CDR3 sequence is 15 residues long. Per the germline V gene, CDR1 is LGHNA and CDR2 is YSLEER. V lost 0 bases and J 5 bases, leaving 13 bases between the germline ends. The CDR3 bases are TGCGCCAGCAGCCAAGATCAGGCTAGCCGGGAGACCCAGTACTTC. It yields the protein CASSQDQASRETQYF.

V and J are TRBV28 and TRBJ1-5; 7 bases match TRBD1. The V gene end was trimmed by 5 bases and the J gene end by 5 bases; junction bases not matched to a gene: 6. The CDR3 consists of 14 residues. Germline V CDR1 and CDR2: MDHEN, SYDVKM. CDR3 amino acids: CASSRGQVYQPQHF. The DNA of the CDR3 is TGTGCCAGCAGTCGTGGACAGGTTTATCAGCCCCAGCATTTT.

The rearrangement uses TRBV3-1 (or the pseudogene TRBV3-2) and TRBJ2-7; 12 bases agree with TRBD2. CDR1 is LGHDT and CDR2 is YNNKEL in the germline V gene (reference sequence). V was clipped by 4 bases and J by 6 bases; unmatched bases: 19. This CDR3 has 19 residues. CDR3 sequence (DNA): TGTGCCAGCAGCCTGCGGACTAGCGGGGCTACGCTGTATGGAGGCGAGCAGTACTTC. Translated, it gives CASSLRTSGATLYGGEQYF.

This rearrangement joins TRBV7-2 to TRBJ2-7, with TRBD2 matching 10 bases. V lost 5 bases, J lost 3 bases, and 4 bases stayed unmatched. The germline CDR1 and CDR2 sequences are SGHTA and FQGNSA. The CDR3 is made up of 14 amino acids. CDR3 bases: TGTGCCAGCAGCCAAGCGGGGGGGAACTACGAGCAGTACTTC. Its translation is CASSQAGGNYEQYF. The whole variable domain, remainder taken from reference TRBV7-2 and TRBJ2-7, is GAGVSQSPSNKVTEKGKDVELRCDPISGHTALYWYRQSLGQGLEFLIYFQGNSAPDKSGLPSDRFSAERTGGSVSTLTIQRTQQEDSAVYLCASSQAGGNYEQYFGPGTRLTVT.

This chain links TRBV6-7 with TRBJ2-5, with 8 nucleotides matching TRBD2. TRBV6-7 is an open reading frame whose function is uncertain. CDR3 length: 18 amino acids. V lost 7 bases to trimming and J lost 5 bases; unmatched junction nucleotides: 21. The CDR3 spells CASIGLAGTTPPMETQYF. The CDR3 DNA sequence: TGTGCCAGCATTGGGCTAGCGGGCACTACCCCCCCAATGGAGACCCAGTACTTC.

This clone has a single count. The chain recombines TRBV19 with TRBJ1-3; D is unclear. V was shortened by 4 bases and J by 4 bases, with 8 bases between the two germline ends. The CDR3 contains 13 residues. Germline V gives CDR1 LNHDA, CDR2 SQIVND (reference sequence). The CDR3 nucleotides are TGTGCCAGTAGTAAACAACTAGGAAACACCATATATTTT. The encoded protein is CASSKQLGNTIYF.

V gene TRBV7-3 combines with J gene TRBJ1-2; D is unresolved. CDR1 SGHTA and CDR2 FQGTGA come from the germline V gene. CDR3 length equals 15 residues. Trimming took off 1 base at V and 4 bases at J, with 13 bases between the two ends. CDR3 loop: CASSLKRVGGYGYTF. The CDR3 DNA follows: TGTGCCAGCAGCTTAAAGAGGGTAGGCGGCTATGGCTACACCTTC.

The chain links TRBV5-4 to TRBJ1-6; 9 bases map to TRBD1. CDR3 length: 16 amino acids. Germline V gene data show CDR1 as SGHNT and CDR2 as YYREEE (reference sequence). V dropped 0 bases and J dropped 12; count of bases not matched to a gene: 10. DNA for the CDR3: TGTGCCAGCAGCTTGGCGGGACAGGGCCGCTATGGACCCCTCCACTTT. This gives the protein CASSLAGQGRYGPLHF.

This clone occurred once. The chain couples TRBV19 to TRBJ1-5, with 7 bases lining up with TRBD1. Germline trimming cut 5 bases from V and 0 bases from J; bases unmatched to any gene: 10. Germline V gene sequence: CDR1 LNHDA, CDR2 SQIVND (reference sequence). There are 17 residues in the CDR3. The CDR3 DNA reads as TGTGCCAGTAGTGCTCCACGACAGGGTCTTAGCAATCAGCCCCAGCATTTT. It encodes CASSAPRQGLSNQPQHF.

CDR3 amino acids: CATSDPTVNSYEQYF. The CDR3 DNA sequence: TGTGCCACCAGTGACCCGACAGTAAACTCCTACGAGCAGTACTTC. V gene TRBV24-1 combines with J gene TRBJ2-7; a weak D match, TRBD1 (5 bases). V lost 4 bases and J lost 0, with 12 bases in between. The CDR3 covers 15 residues. The germline V gene has CDR1 KGHDR and CDR2 SFDVKD.

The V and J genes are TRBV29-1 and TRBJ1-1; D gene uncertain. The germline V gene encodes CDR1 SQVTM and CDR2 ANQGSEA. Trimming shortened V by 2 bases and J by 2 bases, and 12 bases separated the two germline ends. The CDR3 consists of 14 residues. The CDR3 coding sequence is TGCAGCGTTGAACGAGCGGGTCTAAACACTGAAGCTTTCTTT. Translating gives CSVERAGLNTEAFF.

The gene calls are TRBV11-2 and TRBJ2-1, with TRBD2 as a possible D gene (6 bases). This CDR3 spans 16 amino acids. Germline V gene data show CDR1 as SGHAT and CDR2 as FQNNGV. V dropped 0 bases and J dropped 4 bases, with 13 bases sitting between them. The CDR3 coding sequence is TGTGCCAGCAGCTTAGACGGGGACTTCTTTTACAATGAGCAGTTCTTC. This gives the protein CASSLDGDFFYNEQFF.

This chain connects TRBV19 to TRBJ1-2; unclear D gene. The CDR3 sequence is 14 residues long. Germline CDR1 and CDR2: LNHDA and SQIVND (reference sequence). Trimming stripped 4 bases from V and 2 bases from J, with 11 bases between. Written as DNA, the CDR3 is TGTGCCAGTAGTAGGGAGACCCAGAACTATGGCTACACCTTC. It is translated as CASSRETQNYGYTF.

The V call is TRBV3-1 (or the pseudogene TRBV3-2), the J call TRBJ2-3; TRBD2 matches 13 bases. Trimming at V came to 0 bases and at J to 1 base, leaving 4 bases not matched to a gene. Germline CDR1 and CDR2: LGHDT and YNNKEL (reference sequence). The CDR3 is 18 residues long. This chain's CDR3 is CASSQDTSGGAGTDTQYF. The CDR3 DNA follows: TGTGCCAGCAGCCAAGATACTAGCGGGGGGGCTGGCACAGATACGCAGTATTTT.

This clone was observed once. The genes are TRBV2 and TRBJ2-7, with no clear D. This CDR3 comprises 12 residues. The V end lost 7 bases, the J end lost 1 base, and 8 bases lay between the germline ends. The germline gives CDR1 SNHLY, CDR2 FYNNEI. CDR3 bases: TGTGCCAGCACTGGCCCGTCCTACGAGCAGTACTTC. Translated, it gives CASTGPSYEQYF.

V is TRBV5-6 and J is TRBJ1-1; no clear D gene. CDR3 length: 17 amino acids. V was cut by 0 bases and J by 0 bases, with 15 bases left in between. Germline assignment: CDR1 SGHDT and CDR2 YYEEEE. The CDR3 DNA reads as TGTGCCAGCAGCTTGGCCGGGTCGAGGCAGATGAACACTGAAGCTTTCTTT. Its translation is CASSLAGSRQMNTEAFF.

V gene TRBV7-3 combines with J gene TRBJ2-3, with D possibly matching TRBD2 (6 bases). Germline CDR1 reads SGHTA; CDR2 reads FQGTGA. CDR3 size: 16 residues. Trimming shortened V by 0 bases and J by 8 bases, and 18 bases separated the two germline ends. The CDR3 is CASSLTLTASGGTQYF. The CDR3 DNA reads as TGTGCCAGCAGCTTAACGCTCACGGCTTCCGGGGGTACGCAGTATTTT. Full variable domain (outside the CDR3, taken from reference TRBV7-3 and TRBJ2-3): GAGVSQTPSNKVTEKGKYVELRCDPISGHTALYWYRQSLGQGPEFLIYFQGTGAADDSGLPNDRFFAVRPEGSVSTLKIQRTERGDSAVYLCASSLTLTASGGTQYFGPGTRLTVL.

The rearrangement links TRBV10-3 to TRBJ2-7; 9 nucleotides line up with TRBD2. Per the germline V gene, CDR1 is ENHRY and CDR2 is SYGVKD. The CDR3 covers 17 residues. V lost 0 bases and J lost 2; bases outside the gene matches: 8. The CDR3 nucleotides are TGTGCCATCAGTGAGTCTTTCGAGGCGGGGGGGACCTACGAGCAGTACTTC. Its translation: CAISESFEAGGTYEQYF.